This paragraph reports one T cell receptor beta chain. Its antigen is unknown. This specimen comes from a study of T-cell memory formation after mild COVID-19. Broader study findings: Clones from the second wave (peaking day 37) had unconfirmed SARS-CoV-2 specificity.

TCRdb reprocessed the 5' RACE reads with MiXCR, giving one entry per CDR3 protein. The sample holds nearly 250,000 distinct CDR3 sequences, just over 15% seen once. Per germline, CDR1 SGHRS and CDR2 YFSETQ. The V end lost 0 bases, the J end lost 3 bases, and 12 bases lay between the germline ends. CDR3 length: 16 residues. The TCR was taken from an adult woman who had mild COVID-19 (a few samples of this study predate the infection). Cell type and time point are not known. The sequenced sample consisted of PBMCs or a T cell subset sorted from them (not recorded which). This chain joins TRBV5-1 and TRBJ2-2; D is uncertain. CDR3 loop: CASSLVGSRYTGELFF. The DNA for the CDR3 is TGCGCCAGCAGCTTGGTAGGCAGTAGGTACACCGGGGAGCTGTTTTTT.